This T cell receptor beta chain emerged from a study of radiation and T cells in renal cell carcinoma. The time point: blood 2 weeks post-SBRT. The treatment is: 15 Gy SBRT to primary tumor, nephrectomy 4 weeks later. Radiation-treated patients gave blood at baseline, week 2 and week 4. CDR1 is WNHNN and CDR2 is SYGVQD in the germline V gene (reference sequence). The trim removed 0 bases at V and 4 bases at J, leaving 10 bases unmatched. The CDR3 extends over 17 amino acids. Data came from immunoSEQ multiplex PCR; TCRdb stores just in-frame clones and leaves some out. The sample yields about 150,000 clones, roughly 86% seen once.

The source material was blood, sampled from a patient whose treatment included radiotherapy and nephrectomy. This TCR was recovered from a woman in her 50s with renal cell carcinoma. The gene calls are TRBV10-1 and TRBJ2-7, with 9 bases that match TRBD2. The CDR3 nucleotides read TGCGCCAGCAGTGAGTCCTGGGGCGGGGGGGCCGAGTACGAGCAGTACTTC. Its protein product is CASSESWGGGAEYEQYF.